The present TCR beta chain was sequenced within a study of graft-versus-host responses after intestinal transplantation. Study background: The study gave all recipients anti-thymocyte globulin induction, then tacrolimus and steroids for 2 to 3 years.

Profiled with immunoSEQ multiplex PCR; TCRdb holds only in-frame clones, not every one. The repertoire holds some 110,000 clones, more than 80% seen once, with 0.2% to 0.25% in the top ten. Notes on this clone: What it binds is unknown.

This CDR3 is 13 amino acids long. CDR1 and CDR2 from the germline V gene are GTSNPN and SVGIG (reference sequence). The ends lost 3 bases at V and 3 bases at J; junction bases unmatched: 4. Whole-study findings and limits: Circulating GvH clone levels at their peak were associated with HvG declines (early post-transplant). The recipient marrow held GvH clones, and some of them showed up first in ileum or blood.

The receptor's source is a human donor who was the organ donor for an intestinal transplant. Material: unstimulated CD4+ T cells sorted from spleen or lymph node cells, obtained before transplant. This rearrangement joins TRBV30 to TRBJ1-1; TRBD1 matches 7 bases. The CDR3 DNA follows: TGTGCCTGGAGCCCAACAGGGGACACTGAAGCTTTCTTT. Translation: CAWSPTGDTEAFF.